These 28 T cell receptor beta chains were sequenced from one sample in a study of T cells after yellow fever vaccination. TCRdb independently ran MiXCR on the 5' RACE reads; one entry per CDR3 protein. This table holds a few hundred thousand distinct CDR3 sequences, 3% to 4.5% found once. Sequenced here: PBMCs, sampled 5 days after the yellow fever booster vaccination. All receptors derive from a man younger than 35 who received the YFV17D yellow fever vaccine.

This clonotype was seen ten or more times. The chain combines TRBV7-2 with TRBJ1-2, with unresolved D. V gave up 7 bases and J gave up 4 bases, with 10 bases separating them. Germline V gene lookup returns CDR1 SGHTA and CDR2 FQGNSA. This CDR3 has 12 residues. This CDR3 is CASTPLLYGYTF. DNA for the CDR3: TGTGCCAGCACCCCTTTGCTCTATGGCTACACCTTC.

This clonotype appeared a few times. V and J are TRBV12-3 or TRBV12-4 and TRBJ2-5; D perhaps matches TRBD2 (5 bases). There are 12 residues in the CDR3. The V gene lost 2 bases and the J gene lost 8 bases, with 9 bases spanning the gap. The CDR3 DNA reads TGTGCCAGCAGTTTAATAAGCGGTACCCAGTACTTC. The encoded protein is CASSLISGTQYF.

There are many counts of this clonotype. V usage is TRBV4-3 and J usage is TRBJ1-2; TRBD1 might be the D (5 bases). The CDR3 totals 14 residues. V shed 0 bases and J shed 2 bases, with 7 bases lying between them. Germline-derived CDR1 and CDR2 are LGHNA and YSLEER. The CDR3 sequence is CASSQDRDNYGYTF. CDR3 sequence (DNA): TGCGCCAGCAGCCAAGACCGGGACAACTATGGCTACACCTTC.

This clonotype showed up many times. V is TRBV20-1 and J is TRBJ1-1, with D perhaps matching TRBD1 (5 bases). V lost 3 bases, J lost 1 base, and 9 bases lay in between. The CDR3 has 13 residues. CDR1 and CDR2 (germline): DFQATT, SNEGSKA (reference sequence). The CDR3 sequence: CSARDTRNTEAFF. DNA for the CDR3: TGCAGTGCTAGGGACACCAGGAACACTGAAGCTTTCTTT.

This clonotype was detected many times. The V call is TRBV14, the J call TRBJ1-6; D not resolved. Germline values: CDR1 SGHDN, CDR2 FVKESK. The CDR3 has 14 residues. V lost 5 bases, J lost 7 bases, and 12 bases lay in between. The DNA of the CDR3 is TGTGCCAGCAGCGTTTGGACCAGCAATTCACCCCTCCACTTT. It translates to CASSVWTSNSPLHF.

This rearrangement joins TRBV27 to TRBJ2-7, with D possibly TRBD2 on 5 matching bases. Germline CDR1 MNHEY, CDR2 SMNVEV (reference sequence). The V gene lost 3 bases and the J gene lost 4 bases, with 13 bases spanning the gap. This CDR3 is 14 amino acids long. Here the CDR3 DNA reads TGTGCCAGCAGTTTCGGGATCGGAGCTTACGAGCAGTACGTC. This encodes CASSFGIGAYEQYV.

This clonotype was recorded many times. The chain employs TRBV20-1 and TRBJ1-3; 7 bases are a match to TRBD1. After removal of 2 bases from V and 2 bases from J, the junction contained 3 bases not matched to a gene. CDR1 is DFQATT, CDR2 SNEGSKA, per germline (reference sequence). The CDR3 spans 14 residues. CDR3 nucleotides: TGCAGTGCTAGAACCAGGGGGACTGGAAACACCATATATTTT. As protein: CSARTRGTGNTIYF.

This clonotype was observed a handful of times. V and J are TRBV25-1 and TRBJ2-3, with D perhaps matching TRBD2 (6 bases). The CDR3 spans 16 residues. The germline CDR1 and CDR2 sequences are MGHDK and SYGVNS. V dropped 6 bases and J dropped 3 bases, with 19 bases sitting between them. This CDR3 is CASSAGGRGPTDTQYF. As DNA, the CDR3 is TGTGCCAGCAGCGCCGGTGGGCGGGGCCCGACAGATACGCAGTATTTT. Variable domain in full (rest from reference TRBV25-1 and TRBJ2-3): EADIYQTPRYLVIGTGKKITLECSQTMGHDKMYWYQQDPGMELHLIHYSYGVNSTEKGDLSSESTVSRIRTEHFPLTLESARPSHTSQYLCASSAGGRGPTDTQYFGPGTRLTVL.

This clonotype has more than one count but fewer than ten. The V call is TRBV7-9, the J call TRBJ2-3, with 14 bases lining up with TRBD2. CDR3 length: 16 residues. CDR1 and CDR2 from the germline V gene are SEHNR and FQNEAQ (reference sequence). The V gene end was trimmed by 6 bases and the J gene end by 1 base; junction bases not matched to a gene: 3. The CDR3 DNA sequence: TGTGCCAGCAGGGGGACTAGCGGGGGTGGCACAGATACGCAGTATTTT. Protein: CASRGTSGGGTDTQYF.

This clonotype was counted many times. The rearrangement joins TRBV5-6 to TRBJ2-7; tentatively, D is TRBD1 or TRBD2 (5 bases each). The CDR3 is 12 amino acids. Trimming pared 0 bases from V and 6 bases from J, leaving 7 bases between. Germline CDR1 SGHDT, CDR2 YYEEEE. CDR3 loop: CASSLEGTEQYV. Here the CDR3 DNA reads TGTGCCAGCAGCTTGGAGGGGACCGAGCAGTACGTC.

The sample holds a few counts of this clonotype. V and J are TRBV14 and TRBJ2-2; 10 bases line up with TRBD2. This CDR3 region has 19 residues. The germline CDR1 and CDR2 sequences are SGHDN and FVKESK. V gave up 0 bases and J gave up 5 bases; unmatched junction bases: 12. CDR3 residues: CASSQDLAKRGGWTGELFF. As DNA, the CDR3 is TGTGCCAGCAGCCAAGATCTGGCCAAGCGGGGGGGCTGGACCGGGGAGCTGTTTTTT.

V is TRBV7-6 and J is TRBJ2-5; 11 nucleotides match TRBD2. The CDR3 runs 14 residues. Trimming removed 4 bases from V and 3 bases from J; junction bases left unmatched: 1. Germline loops: CDR1 SGHVS, CDR2 FNYEAQ. The CDR3 here is CASSSGLAEETQYF. DNA of the CDR3: TGTGCCAGCAGCTCGGGACTAGCGGAAGAGACCCAGTACTTC.

The V call is TRBV5-1, the J call TRBJ2-3; no firm D call. From germline, CDR1 is SGHRS and CDR2 YFSETQ. The CDR3 length is 14 residues. Trimming left V 4 bases short and J 4 bases short, with 13 bases between. CDR3 loop: CASSPGPISDTQYF. The CDR3 nucleotides are TGCGCCAGCAGCCCCGGACCGATATCAGATACGCAGTATTTT.

This clonotype appeared a few times. The rearrangement joins TRBV7-2 to TRBJ1-2, with D possibly TRBD1 on 5 matching bases. The CDR3 consists of 16 residues. CDR1 is SGHTA, CDR2 FQGNSA, per germline. Deletions cut 1 base from V and 4 bases from J, with 16 bases between. The CDR3 spells CASSLGGRASGYGYTF. In DNA form, the CDR3 reads TGTGCCAGCAGCTTAGGCGGCAGGGCCTCTGGCTATGGCTACACCTTC.

This clonotype was detected many times. The gene calls are TRBV6-2 or TRBV6-3 and TRBJ2-4; D may be TRBD2 (6 bases). The V gene lost 6 bases and the J gene lost 0 bases, with 18 bases spanning the gap. The CDR3 has 17 residues. The V gene's germline CDR1 is MNHEY and CDR2 SVGEGT. As DNA, the CDR3 is TGTGCCAGCAGCCCGGGACTTATCCCTCTAGCCAAAAACATTCAGTACTTC. Its translation is CASSPGLIPLAKNIQYF.

This clonotype was seen more than once but under ten times. The CDR3 loop reads CASSPTPTDRNTEAFF. The CDR3 region has the DNA TGTGCCAGCAGCCCTACACCTACAGATCGGAACACTGAAGCTTTCTTT. The chain couples TRBV27 to TRBJ1-1, with no clear D. This CDR3 has 16 amino acids. V shed 6 bases and J shed 1 base, with 18 bases lying between them. Germline CDR1 is MNHEY and CDR2 is SMNVEV (reference sequence).

The chain links TRBV4-1 to TRBJ1-5; D remains ambiguous. The germline V gene has CDR1 MGHRA and CDR2 YSYEKL. V was cut by 1 base and J by 3 bases, with 10 bases left in between. The CDR3 contains 15 residues. The CDR3, as DNA: TGCGCCAGCAGCCAAGTCTTACAGCTCAATCAGCCCCAGCATTTT. Protein: CASSQVLQLNQPQHF.

This clonotype has just a few counts. The CDR3 loop reads CASGPTDWQWLQFF. The CDR3 nucleotides are TGTGCCAGCGGCCCCACTGACTGGCAGTGGCTGCAGTTCTTC. J is TRBJ2-1 and V is TRBV7-2; D is unresolved. CDR3 size: 14 residues. The V gene's germline CDR1 is SGHTA and CDR2 FQGNSA. The V end lost 8 bases, the J end lost 12 bases, and 23 bases lay between the germline ends.

This clonotype was seen more than once but under ten times. The rearrangement links TRBV9 to TRBJ2-3, with 9 bases matching TRBD1. The J segment lost 2 bases and the V segment lost 4 bases, leaving 8 bases of the junction unmatched. Germline V gene sequence: CDR1 SGDLS, CDR2 YYNGEE. There are 16 residues in the CDR3. The CDR3 protein is CASSSTGGYLTDTQYF. As DNA, the CDR3 is TGTGCCAGCAGCTCTACAGGGGGCTATCTCACAGATACGCAGTATTTT.

The chain links TRBV5-1 to TRBJ2-2; tentatively, D is TRBD2 (6 bases). The germline V and J ends were trimmed by 0 bases and 5 bases, with 14 bases remaining between them. The CDR3 loop spans 16 amino acids. The germline CDR1 and CDR2 sequences are SGHRS and YFSETQ. The CDR3 bases are TGCGCCAGCAGCTTGGTCGGGGCTAGCGAGACCGGGGAGCTGTTTTTT. Its translation: CASSLVGASETGELFF.

The chain recombines TRBV7-2 with TRBJ1-2; D ambiguous. This CDR3 has 14 amino acids. Germline values: CDR1 SGHTA, CDR2 FQGNSA. The germline V and J ends were trimmed by 0 bases and 8 bases, with 13 bases remaining between them. The CDR3 here is CASSLARRAGGYTF. CDR3 in DNA: TGTGCCAGCAGCTTAGCGCGACGGGCTGGCGGCTACACCTTC. The complete variable domain, with remaining parts taken from reference TRBV7-2 and TRBJ1-2, reads GAGVSQSPSNKVTEKGKDVELRCDPISGHTALYWYRQSLGQGLEFLIYFQGNSAPDKSGLPSDRFSAERTGGSVSTLTIQRTQQEDSAVYLCASSLARRAGGYTFGSGTRLTVV.

Remarks on this clonotype: The junction departs from the called germline gene at one end, perhaps through a read error. The rearrangement uses TRBV7-7 and TRBJ2-3; a possible D gene is TRBD2 (5 bases). Germline V gene sequence: CDR1 SSHAT, CDR2 FNYEAQ (reference sequence). The CDR3 has 14 residues. CDR3 sequence reads: CASSPDRRSDTQYF. The CDR3 nucleotides read TGTGCTAGCAGCCCGGACCGGAGGTCAGATACGCAGTATTTT.

This clonotype was detected only a few times. The genes are TRBV7-2 and TRBJ1-1; D is unclear. The CDR3 loop spans 13 amino acids. Germline loops: CDR1 SGHTA, CDR2 FQGNSA. V shed 2 bases and J shed 5 bases, with 9 bases lying between them. The CDR3 sequence is CASSLIESTEAFF. The CDR3 DNA sequence: TGTGCCAGCAGCTTAATCGAGAGTACTGAAGCTTTCTTT.

The table lists this clonotype with a few counts. The chain combines TRBV4-3 with TRBJ1-2, with D unclear. The CDR3 extends over 15 amino acids. V was cut by 0 bases and J by 6 bases, with 14 bases left in between. Germline loops: CDR1 LGHNA, CDR2 YSLEER. CDR3 amino acids: CASSQDGKGVDGYTF. DNA for the CDR3: TGCGCCAGCAGCCAAGATGGGAAGGGAGTTGATGGCTACACCTTC.

This clonotype was counted ten times or more. In DNA form, the CDR3 reads TGTGCCAGCAGTACCCGACTAACGACAAGTGAGCAGTTCTTC. Amino acid sequence: CASSTRLTTSEQFF. The V and J genes are TRBV28 and TRBJ2-1, with D possibly being TRBD2 (5 bases). Germline assignment: CDR1 MDHEN and CDR2 SYDVKM. CDR3 length: 14 amino acids. Trimming removed 5 bases from V and 9 bases from J, with 17 bases in between.

This clonotype occurred many times. CDR3 nucleotides: TGCGCCAGCAGCTTGGACGGGACCGTGGGGACTGAAGCTTTCTTT. It encodes CASSLDGTVGTEAFF. The V call is TRBV5-1, the J call TRBJ1-1, with a weak D call TRBD1 (5 bases). Looked up from germline, CDR1 is SGHRS and CDR2 is YFSETQ. This CDR3 region has 15 residues. Trimming took off 0 bases at V and 5 bases at J, with 14 bases between the two ends.

V is TRBV5-1 and J is TRBJ1-2, with 8 bases lining up with TRBD1. Germline V lookup: CDR1 SGHRS, CDR2 YFSETQ. V gave up 4 bases and J gave up 4 bases; unmatched junction bases: 12. This CDR3 comprises 16 residues. CDR3 sequence (DNA): TGCGCCAGCAGCAGAACAACGGAGACAGGGGTCTATGGCTACACCTTC. The encoded protein is CASSRTTETGVYGYTF.

CDR3: CASTYRGPSTDTQYF. CDR3 sequence (DNA): TGTGCCAGCACCTACAGGGGGCCTAGCACAGATACGCAGTATTTT. The V and J genes are TRBV7-9 and TRBJ2-3; 9 nucleotides match TRBD1. V lost 7 bases and J lost 0; bases outside the gene matches: 5. This CDR3 is built from 15 residues. In germline, CDR1 is SEHNR, CDR2 FQNEAQ (reference sequence).